This TCR beta chain was identified during a study of shared clonotypes between healthy human individuals (dated by TCRdb to 2019 to 2021). About the full investigation: The cohort comprised two women and a few men aged 18 to 49 years. For each donor, CD4 naive and CD4 memory were each run on three plates, CD8 naive on two plates, and CD8 memory on one plate. To estimate repertoire size and how much clonotypes are shared between individuals, the study performed deep sequencing of blood TCR repertoires from roughly five healthy adults. Different laboratories and diverse techniques were used to prepare libraries and sequence TCR repertoires, to increase sequencing depth and limit assay-specific biases. Per donor, leukapheresis produced somewhere between about 0.8 and 9 billion PBMCs. Overall study results and their limits: Incomplete sequencing was indicated by rarefaction of sorted-subset datasets, despite the large sequencing depth. Larger estimated clonotype richness was generally found for naive subsets than for memory subsets. Pairwise subsampling indicated that sequencing depth was expected to affect the degree of clonotype sharing among donors. Roughly 5% of naive CD4, around 3.6% of naive CD8, roughly 2.4% of memory CD4, and around 0.4% of memory CD8 clonotypes were shared across several donors. The small number of donors limited the genetic and exposure-history diversity represented. Compared with non-shared clonotypes, the clonotypes found in all four sorted-subset donors had higher generation probabilities. Only blood was sampled, and tissue TCR repertoires likely differ from those in blood.

Using the deep immunoSEQ assay, multiplex PCR amplified TCR CDR3 regions from genomic DNA. Extracted genomic DNA from each cell subset was distributed evenly across all wells of several immunoSEQ 96-well plates, and each plate was treated as a replicate. For sorted subsets, approximately 200 ng of genomic DNA, equivalent to around 29,000 T cell genomes, went into each replicate PCR. Purified libraries were measured with a Qubit 3.0 fluorometer, size-checked on a Bioanalyzer 2100, and measured again with the KAPA Library Quantification kit. Every immunoSEQ 96-well plate was sequenced on a separate single-read 150-cycle Illumina NextSeq 550 flow cell. For the original study's pipeline: Because the immunoSEQ output held only junctional sequences and lacked quality scores, the filtering could not match the filtering applied to full-length reads. Sequences were annotated with PyIR, a Python wrapper for IgBLAST v1.9, using IMGT germline references to assign V/J genes and CDR3. Reads were filtered out if the reads had weak V/J assignments (E-value above 1e-6), no CDR3, stop codons, out-of-frame junctions, or ambiguous translated residues. V3J clonotypes were defined by identical inferred V gene, J gene, and CDR3 amino acid sequence. To compute the percentage overlap between repertoires, the number of shared unique clonotypes was divided by the size of the smaller repertoire. RTK rarefaction, the Chao1 estimator, and Recon v2.1 estimates of unobserved clonotypes were used to assess repertoire richness. OLGA was used to compute generation probabilities for all TCRbeta clonotypes that the gDNA method yielded from a few donors. As stored in TCRdb, this immuneACCESS dataset retains in-frame rearrangements with V and J assigned. A fraction of the clones does not appear; measured against another copy, unresolved V genes explain less than half of the discrepancy, and the remainder lacks a known reason. V and J calls plus clone size are reproduced from that table; the DNA served to infer D and trimming. In all, the sample holds 2 million to 3 million clones, and roughly 93% of those were seen once. The ten largest clones represent about 0.34% of the sample.

The donors were healthy, HIV-negative adults with no recently reported acute infections or vaccinations. Only Caucasian adults living in Nashville, Tennessee, USA were represented among the donors. Magnetic negative selection was used to enrich CD4+ T cells, after which naive cells were positively selected on CD45RA and the negative fraction became the memory subset. After blood collection by leukapheresis, PBMCs were isolated using Ficoll-Histopaque density gradient centrifugation and then cryopreserved in the vapor phase of liquid nitrogen. Purity and quantity of every magnetically sorted T cell population were checked by analytical flow cytometry. Genomic DNA was isolated from each sorted fraction and quantified by UV absorbance on a Nanodrop 2000c. Concerning this clone itself: Its antigen is not yet known. No base quality values were provided; no much bigger clone lies one nucleotide off. This same CDR3 is encoded by further DNA sequences in the sample.

CDR1 and CDR2 were assigned from the germline V gene as SGHDT and YYEEEE. The CDR3 has 11 amino acids, counting the end cysteine and phenylalanine. Only the CDR3 DNA is retained, 33 bases long and in frame from the first base. The rearrangement combines TRBV5-6 with TRBJ2-5; no confident D gene assignment can be made. The J call may be wrong; the DNA end is better matched by TRBJ2-7. The origin of this receptor is a man younger than 30 in good health. Some clones in this sample may be carry-over from other donors' samples. Sequenced material: naive CD4+ T cells from PBMCs. The sample's cell subset or site label is to be understood as: CD45RA+ positively selected. Here the CDR3 is given as CASSLAYEQYF. The bases are TGTGCCAGCAGCCTGGCCTACGAGCAGTACTTC.